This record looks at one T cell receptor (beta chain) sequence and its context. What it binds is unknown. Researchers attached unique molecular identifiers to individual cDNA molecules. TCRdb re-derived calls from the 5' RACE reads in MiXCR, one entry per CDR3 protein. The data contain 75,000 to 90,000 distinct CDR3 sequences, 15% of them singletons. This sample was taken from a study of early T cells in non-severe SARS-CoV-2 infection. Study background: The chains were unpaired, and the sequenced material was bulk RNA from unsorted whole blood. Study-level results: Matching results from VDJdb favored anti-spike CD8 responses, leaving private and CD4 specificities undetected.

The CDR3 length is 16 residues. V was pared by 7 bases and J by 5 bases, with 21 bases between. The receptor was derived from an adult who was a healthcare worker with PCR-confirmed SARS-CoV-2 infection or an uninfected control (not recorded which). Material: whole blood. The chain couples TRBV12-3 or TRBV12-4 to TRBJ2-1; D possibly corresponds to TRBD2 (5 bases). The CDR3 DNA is TGTGCCAGCACTCCTTTTAAGGGCGGGTGGGACAATGAGCAGTTCTTC. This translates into CASTPFKGGWDNEQFF.